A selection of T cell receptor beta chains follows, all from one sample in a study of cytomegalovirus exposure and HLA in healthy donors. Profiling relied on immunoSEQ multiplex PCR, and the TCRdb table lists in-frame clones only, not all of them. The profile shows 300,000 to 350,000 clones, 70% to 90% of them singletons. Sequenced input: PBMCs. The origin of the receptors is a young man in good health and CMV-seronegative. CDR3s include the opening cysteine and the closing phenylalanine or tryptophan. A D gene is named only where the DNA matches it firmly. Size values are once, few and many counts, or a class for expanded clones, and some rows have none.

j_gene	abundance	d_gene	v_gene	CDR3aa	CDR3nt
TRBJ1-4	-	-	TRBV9	CASRGTGLGEKLFF	TGTGCCAGCAGGGGAACAGGGTTAGGTGAAAAACTGTTTTTT
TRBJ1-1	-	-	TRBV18	CASSGDTEAFF	TGTGCCAGCTCAGGAGACACTGAAGCTTTCTTT
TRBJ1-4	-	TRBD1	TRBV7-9	CASSLGGQGGEKLFF	TGTGCCAGCAGCTTAGGGGGACAGGGTGGTGAAAAACTGTTTTTT
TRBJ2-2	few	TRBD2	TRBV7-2	CASSLGQTSATGELFF	TGTGCCAGCAGCTTAGGGCAGACTAGCGCAACCGGGGAGCTGTTTTTT
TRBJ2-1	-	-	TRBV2	CASIGGAYYNEQFF	TGTGCCAGCATTGGGGGCGCCTACTACAATGAGCAGTTCTTC
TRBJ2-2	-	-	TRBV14	CASSHRGGELFF	TGTGCCAGCAGCCATAGAGGCGGGGAGCTGTTTTTT
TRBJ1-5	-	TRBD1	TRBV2	CASDKGALLNQPQHF	TGTGCCAGCGATAAGGGGGCTTTACTCAATCAGCCCCAGCATTTT
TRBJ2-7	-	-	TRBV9	CASSGGHRGEQYF	TGTGCCAGCAGCGGCGGACACCGCGGCGAGCAGTACTTC
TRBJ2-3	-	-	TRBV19	CASSSRGDSTDTQYF	TGTGCCAGTAGTTCTCGCGGGGATAGCACAGATACGCAGTATTTT
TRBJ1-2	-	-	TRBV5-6	CASSFLNYGYTF	TGTGCCAGCAGCTTCTTGAACTATGGCTACACCTTC
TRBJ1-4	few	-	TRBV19	CASSEGRIDEKLFF	TGTGCCAGTAGTGAGGGGAGGATTGACGAAAAACTGTTTTTT
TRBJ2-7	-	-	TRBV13	CASSRGQFSYEQYF	TGTGCCAGCAGCAGAGGACAGTTTTCCTACGAGCAGTACTTC
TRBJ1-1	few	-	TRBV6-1	CASSGIGAVVTEAFF	TGTGCCAGCAGTGGAATCGGCGCGGTAGTGACTGAAGCTTTCTTT
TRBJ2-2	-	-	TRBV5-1	CASSSDTYTGELFF	TGCGCCAGCAGCTCGGACACTTACACCGGGGAGCTGTTTTTT
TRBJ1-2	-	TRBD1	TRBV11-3	CASSPDRGSYGYTF	TGTGCCAGCAGCCCGGACAGGGGGTCGTATGGCTACACCTTC
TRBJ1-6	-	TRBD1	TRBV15	CATSRDRNSPLHF	TGTGCCACCTCCCGGGACAGAAATTCACCCCTCCACTTT
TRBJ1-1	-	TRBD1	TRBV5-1	CASSDYRGPDTEAFF	TGCGCCAGCAGCGATTACAGGGGTCCGGACACTGAAGCTTTCTTT
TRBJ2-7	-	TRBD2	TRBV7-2	CASSLVGSGYEQYF	TGTGCCAGCAGCTTAGTAGGTAGCGGGTACGAGCAGTACTTC
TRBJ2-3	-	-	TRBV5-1	CASSLGTSTDTQYF	TGCGCCAGCAGCCTGGGTACTAGCACAGATACGCAGTATTTT
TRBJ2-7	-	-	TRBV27	CASSLGRRVNYEQYF	TGTGCCAGCAGTTTGGGCCGCAGGGTCAACTACGAGCAGTACTTC
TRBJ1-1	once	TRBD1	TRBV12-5	CASGHDRGNTEAFF	TGTGCTAGTGGCCACGACAGGGGAAACACTGAAGCTTTCTTT
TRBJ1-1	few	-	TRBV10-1	CASSEFAGAYTEAFF	TGCGCCAGCAGTGAGTTTGCAGGGGCCTACACTGAAGCTTTCTTT
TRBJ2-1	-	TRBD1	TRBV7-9	CASSSWGQGGEQFF	TGTGCCAGCAGCTCTTGGGGACAGGGAGGAGAGCAGTTCTTC
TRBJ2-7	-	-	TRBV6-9	CASSYSGGSHEQYF	TGTGCCAGCAGTTATTCTGGAGGGTCCCACGAGCAGTACTTC
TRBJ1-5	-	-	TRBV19	CASSIVRGNQPQHF	TGTGCCAGTAGTATAGTTCGGGGGAATCAGCCCCAGCATTTT
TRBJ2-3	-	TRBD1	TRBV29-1	CSVVGLWTGYADTQYF	TGCAGCGTTGTTGGTTTGTGGACAGGGTATGCAGATACGCAGTATTTT
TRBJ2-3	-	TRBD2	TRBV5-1	CASRLAGSTDTQYF	TGCGCCAGCAGATTAGCGGGAAGCACAGATACGCAGTATTTT
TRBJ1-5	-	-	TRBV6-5	CASASSGNSNQPQHF	TGTGCCAGCGCGAGTTCGGGGAATAGCAATCAGCCCCAGCATTTT
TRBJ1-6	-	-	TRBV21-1	CASSKVLKVQGRHSPLHF	TGTGCCAGCAGCAAAGTCCTCAAAGTGCAGGGCCGGCATTCACCCCTCCACTTT
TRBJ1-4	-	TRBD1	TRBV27	CASSSGQGMVEKLFF	TGTGCCAGCAGTTCGGGACAGGGAATGGTCGAAAAACTGTTTTTT